The T cell receptor (beta chain) described here comes from a study of T cell responses to AZD1222 COVID-19 vaccine. The CDR3 runs to 17 residues. CDR1 and CDR2 from the germline V gene are LGHNA and YSLEER. The junction had 4 bases not matched to a gene; V was cut back by 3 bases and J by 1 base. The protocol was immunoSEQ multiplex PCR, while the TCRdb copy is restricted to in-frame clones and leaves out a portion. The sample contains 100,000 to 150,000 clones, approximately 88% of which appear only once. Study-wide results and limits: White British donors predominated, females outnumbered males, and clonal diversity was possibly underestimated.

Note on this clone: Its specificity is not known.

Material: peripheral blood, obtained on day 0 of AZD1222 vaccination. This clonotype originated in an adult in good health. The V call is TRBV4-3, the J call TRBJ2-3; 13 positions agree with TRBD2. Here the CDR3 reads CASSQVGTSGGTDTQYF. The CDR3 DNA reads as TGCGCCAGCAGCCAGGTGGGGACTAGCGGGGGCACAGATACGCAGTATTTT.